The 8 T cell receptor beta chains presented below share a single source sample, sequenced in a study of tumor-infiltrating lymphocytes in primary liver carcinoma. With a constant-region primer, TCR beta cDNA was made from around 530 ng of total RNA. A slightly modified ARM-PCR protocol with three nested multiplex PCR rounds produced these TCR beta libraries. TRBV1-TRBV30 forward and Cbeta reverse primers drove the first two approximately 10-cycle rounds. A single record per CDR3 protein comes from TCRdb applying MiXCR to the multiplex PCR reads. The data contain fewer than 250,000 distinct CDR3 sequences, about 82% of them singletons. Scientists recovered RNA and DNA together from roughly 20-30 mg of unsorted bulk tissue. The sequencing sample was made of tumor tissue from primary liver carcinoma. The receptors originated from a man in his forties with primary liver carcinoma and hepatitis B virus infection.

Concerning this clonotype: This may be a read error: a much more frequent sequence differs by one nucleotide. In DNA, the CDR3 is TGCAGCATTGTAGTGGGAATCGTGGACACCGGGGAGCTGTTTTTT. It codes for CSIVVGIVDTGELFF. The V and J genes are TRBV29-1 and TRBJ2-2, with D uncertain. The germline V gene encodes CDR1 SQVTM and CDR2 ANQGSEA. Deletions cut 8 bases from V and 3 bases from J, with 19 bases between. This CDR3 comprises 15 residues.

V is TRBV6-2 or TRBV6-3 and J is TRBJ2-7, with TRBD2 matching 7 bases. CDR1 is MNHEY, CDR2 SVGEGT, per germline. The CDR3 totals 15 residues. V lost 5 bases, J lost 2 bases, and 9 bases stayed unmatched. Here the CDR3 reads CASSRVESGAYEQYF. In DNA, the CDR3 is TGTGCCAGCAGTCGCGTGGAAAGCGGGGCCTACGAGCAGTACTTC.

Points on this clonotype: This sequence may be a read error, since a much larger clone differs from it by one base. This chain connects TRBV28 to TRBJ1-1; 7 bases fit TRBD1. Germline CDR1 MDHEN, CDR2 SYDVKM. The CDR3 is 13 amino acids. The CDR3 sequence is CVSRGDSATEAFF. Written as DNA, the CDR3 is TGTGTCAGCAGGGGGGATTCGGCCACTGAAGCTTTCTTT.

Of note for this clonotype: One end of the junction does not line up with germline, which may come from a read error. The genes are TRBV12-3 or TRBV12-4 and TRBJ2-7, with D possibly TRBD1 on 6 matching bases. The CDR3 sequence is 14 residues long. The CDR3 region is CASSPRQVTYEQYF. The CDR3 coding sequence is TGCGCCAGCAGTCCCAGACAGGTCACCTACGAGCAGTACTTC.

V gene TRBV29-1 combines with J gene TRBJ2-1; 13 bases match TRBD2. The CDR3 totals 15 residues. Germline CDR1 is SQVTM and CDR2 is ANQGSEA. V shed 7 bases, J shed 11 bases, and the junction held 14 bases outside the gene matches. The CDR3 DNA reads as TGCAGCGCCCGGGGGGGACTAGCGGGATACAGTCAGCAGTTCTTC. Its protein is CSARGGLAGYSQQFF.

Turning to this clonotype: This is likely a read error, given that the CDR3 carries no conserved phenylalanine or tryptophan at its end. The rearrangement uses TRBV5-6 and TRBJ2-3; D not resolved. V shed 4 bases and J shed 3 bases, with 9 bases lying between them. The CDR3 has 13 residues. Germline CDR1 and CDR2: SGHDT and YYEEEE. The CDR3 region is CASSGQVTDTQYL. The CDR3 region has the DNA TGTGCCAGCAGCGGCCAGGTTACAGATACGCAGTATTTG.

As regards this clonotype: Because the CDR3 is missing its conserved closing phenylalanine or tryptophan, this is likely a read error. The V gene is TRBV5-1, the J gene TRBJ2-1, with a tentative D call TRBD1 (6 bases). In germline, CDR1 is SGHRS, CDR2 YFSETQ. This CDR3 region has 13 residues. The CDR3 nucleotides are TGCGCCAGCAGCTTAGGTGGGGACAAAGAGCAGTTCTTA. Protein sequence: CASSLGGDKEQFL.

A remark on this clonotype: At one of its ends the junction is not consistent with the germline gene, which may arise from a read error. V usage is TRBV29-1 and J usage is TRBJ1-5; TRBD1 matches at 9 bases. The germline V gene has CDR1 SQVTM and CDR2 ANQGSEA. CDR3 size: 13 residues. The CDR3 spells CNVETGGNQPQHF. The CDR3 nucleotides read TGCAACGTTGAAACAGGGGGCAATCAGCCCCAGCATTTC.